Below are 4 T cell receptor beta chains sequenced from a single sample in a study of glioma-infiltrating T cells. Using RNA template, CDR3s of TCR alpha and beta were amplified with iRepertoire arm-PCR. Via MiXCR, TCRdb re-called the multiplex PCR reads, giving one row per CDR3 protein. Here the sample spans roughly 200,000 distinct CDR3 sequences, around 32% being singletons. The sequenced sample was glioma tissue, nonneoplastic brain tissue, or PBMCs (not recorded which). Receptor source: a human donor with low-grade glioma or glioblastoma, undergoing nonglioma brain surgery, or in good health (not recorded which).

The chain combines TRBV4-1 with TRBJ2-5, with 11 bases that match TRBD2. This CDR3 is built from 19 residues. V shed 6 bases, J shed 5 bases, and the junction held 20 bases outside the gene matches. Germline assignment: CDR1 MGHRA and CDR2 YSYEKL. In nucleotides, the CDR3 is TGCGCCAGCAGACCCTTGGGACTAGCGGTAGGGTTGGAAAGGGAGACCCAGTACTTC. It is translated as CASRPLGLAVGLERETQYF.

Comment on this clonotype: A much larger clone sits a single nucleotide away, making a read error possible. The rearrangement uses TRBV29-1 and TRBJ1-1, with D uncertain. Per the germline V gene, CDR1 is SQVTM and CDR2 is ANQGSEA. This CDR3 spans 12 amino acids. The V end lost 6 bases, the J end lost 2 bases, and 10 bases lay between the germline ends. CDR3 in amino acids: CSVQKFNTEAFF. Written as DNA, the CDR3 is TGCAGCGTCCAAAAATTTAACACTGAAGCTTTCTTT.

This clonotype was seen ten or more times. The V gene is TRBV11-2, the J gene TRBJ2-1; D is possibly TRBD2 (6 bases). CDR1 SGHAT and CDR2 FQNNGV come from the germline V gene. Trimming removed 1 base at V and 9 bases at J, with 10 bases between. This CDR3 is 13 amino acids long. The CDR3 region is CASSLGMGGEQFF. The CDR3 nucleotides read TGTGCCAGCAGCTTAGGGATGGGAGGTGAGCAGTTCTTC.

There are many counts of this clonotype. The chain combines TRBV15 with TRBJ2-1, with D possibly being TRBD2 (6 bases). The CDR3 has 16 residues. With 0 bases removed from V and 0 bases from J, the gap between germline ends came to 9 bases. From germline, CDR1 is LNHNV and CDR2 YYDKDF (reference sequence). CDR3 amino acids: CATSREVGGSYNEQFF. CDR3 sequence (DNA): TGTGCCACCAGCAGAGAGGTGGGAGGCTCCTACAATGAGCAGTTCTTC.